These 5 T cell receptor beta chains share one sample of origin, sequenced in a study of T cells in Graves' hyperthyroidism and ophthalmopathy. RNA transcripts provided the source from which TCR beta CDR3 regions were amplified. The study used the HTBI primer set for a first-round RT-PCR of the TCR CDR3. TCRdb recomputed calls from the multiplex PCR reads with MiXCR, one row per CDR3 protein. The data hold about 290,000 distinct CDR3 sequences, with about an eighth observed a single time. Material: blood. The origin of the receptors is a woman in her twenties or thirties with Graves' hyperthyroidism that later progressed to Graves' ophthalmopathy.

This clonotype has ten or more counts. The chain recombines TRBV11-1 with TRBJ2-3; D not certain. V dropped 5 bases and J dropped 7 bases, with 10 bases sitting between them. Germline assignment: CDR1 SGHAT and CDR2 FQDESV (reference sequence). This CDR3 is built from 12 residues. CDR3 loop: CASSVQGNTQYF. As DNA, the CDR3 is TGTGCCAGCAGCGTTCAAGGGAATACGCAGTATTTT.

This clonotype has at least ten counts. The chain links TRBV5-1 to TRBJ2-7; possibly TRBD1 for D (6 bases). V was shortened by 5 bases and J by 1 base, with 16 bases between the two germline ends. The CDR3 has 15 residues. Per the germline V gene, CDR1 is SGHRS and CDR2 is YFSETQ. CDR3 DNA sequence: TGCGCCAGCAGTCCAGTCACAGGGAAATCCTACGAGCAGTACTTC. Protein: CASSPVTGKSYEQYF.

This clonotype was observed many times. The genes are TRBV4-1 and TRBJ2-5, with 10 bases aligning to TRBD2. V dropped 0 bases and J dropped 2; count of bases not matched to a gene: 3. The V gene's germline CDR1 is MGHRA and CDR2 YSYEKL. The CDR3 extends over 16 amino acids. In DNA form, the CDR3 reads TGCGCCAGCAGCCAAGATCTAGCGGGAGAGCAAGAGACCCAGTACTTC. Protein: CASSQDLAGEQETQYF.

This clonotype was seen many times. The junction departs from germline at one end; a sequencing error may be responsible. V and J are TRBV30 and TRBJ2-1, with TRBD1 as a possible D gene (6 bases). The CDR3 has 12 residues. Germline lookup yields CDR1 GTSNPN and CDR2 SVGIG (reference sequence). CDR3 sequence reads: CAWSYGDKEQFF. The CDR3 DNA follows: TGTGCCTGGAGTTACGGGGACAAAGAGCAGTTCTTC.

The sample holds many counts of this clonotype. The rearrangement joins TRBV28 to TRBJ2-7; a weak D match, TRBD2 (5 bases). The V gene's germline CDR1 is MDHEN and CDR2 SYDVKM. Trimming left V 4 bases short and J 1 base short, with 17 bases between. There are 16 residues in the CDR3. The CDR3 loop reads CASSSILGKRSYEQYF. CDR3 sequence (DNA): TGTGCCAGCAGTTCGATTCTGGGGAAGCGGTCCTACGAGCAGTACTTC.